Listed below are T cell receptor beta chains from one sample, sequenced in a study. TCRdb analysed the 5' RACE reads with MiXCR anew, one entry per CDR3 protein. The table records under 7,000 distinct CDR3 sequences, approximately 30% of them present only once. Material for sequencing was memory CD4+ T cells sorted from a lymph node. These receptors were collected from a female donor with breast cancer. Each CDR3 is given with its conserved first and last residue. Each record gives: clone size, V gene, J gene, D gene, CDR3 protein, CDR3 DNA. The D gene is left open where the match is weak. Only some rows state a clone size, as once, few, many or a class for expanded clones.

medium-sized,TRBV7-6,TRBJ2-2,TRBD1,CASSQDRAGNTGELFF,TGTGCCAGCAGCCAGGACAGGGCGGGGAACACCGGGGAGCTGTTTTTT
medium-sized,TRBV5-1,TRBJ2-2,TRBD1,CASIPGQGRTGELFF,TGCGCCAGCATCCCGGGACAGGGTCGCACCGGGGAGCTGTTTTTT
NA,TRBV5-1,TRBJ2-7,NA,CASSFWTSYEQYF,TGCGCCAGCAGCTTCTGGACATCTTACGAGCAGTACTTC
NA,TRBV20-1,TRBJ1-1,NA,CSASDSLSTEAFF,TGCAGTGCCTCGGACAGTCTGAGCACTGAAGCCTTCTTT
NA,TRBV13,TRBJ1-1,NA,CASSFNRITGRTGAFF,TGTGCCAGCAGCTTTAACCGGATAACAGGGAGGACTGGAGCTTTCTTT
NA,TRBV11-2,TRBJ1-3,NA,CASSGRHGNTIYF,TGTGCCAGCAGCGGCCGACATGGAAACACCATATATTTT
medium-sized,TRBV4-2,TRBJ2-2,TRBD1,CASSYGTGVATGELFF,TGTGCCAGCAGCTACGGGACAGGGGTGGCCACCGGGGAGCTGTTTTTT
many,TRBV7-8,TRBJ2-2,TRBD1,CASSLGLRGSGTGELFF,TGTGCCAGCAGCTTAGGTCTCAGGGGGTCGGGGACCGGGGAGCTGTTTTTT
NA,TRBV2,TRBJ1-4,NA,CASMNGQLNEKLFF,TGTGCCAGCATGAATGGACAGCTAAATGAAAAACTGTTTTTT
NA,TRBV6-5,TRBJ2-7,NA,CASSYDSVYEQYF,TGTGCCAGCAGTTACGACAGCGTTTACGAGCAGTACTTC
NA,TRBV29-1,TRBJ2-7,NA,CSVLSYEQYF,TGCAGCGTTCTTAGTTACGAGCAGTACTTC
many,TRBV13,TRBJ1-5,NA,CASSRGGGQPQHF,TGTGCCAGCAGCCGGGGTGGTGGTCAGCCCCAGCATTTT
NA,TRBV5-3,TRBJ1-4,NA,CARSLVRVKETNEKLFF,TGTGCCAGAAGCTTGGTCCGGGTAAAGGAGACTAATGAAAAACTGTTTTTT
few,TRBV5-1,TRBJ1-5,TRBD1,CASSVTGPEEPQHF,TGCGCCAGCAGCGTGACAGGGCCCGAGGAGCCCCAGCATTTT
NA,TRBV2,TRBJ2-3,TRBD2,CASSDQGTSGDTQYF,TGTGCCAGCAGTGACCAGGGGACTAGCGGGGATACGCAGTATTTT
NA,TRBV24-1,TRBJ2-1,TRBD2,CATSDPRLAGSNNEQFF,TGTGCCACCAGTGATCCCCGCTTAGCGGGGTCGAACAATGAGCAGTTCTTC
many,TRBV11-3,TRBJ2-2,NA,CASSFGNTGELFF,TGTGCCAGCAGCTTCGGGAACACCGGGGAGCTGTTTTTT
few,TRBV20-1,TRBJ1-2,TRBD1,CSAQRTGYGYTF,TGCAGTGCCCAAAGGACAGGCTATGGCTACACCTTC
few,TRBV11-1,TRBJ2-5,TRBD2,CASSTAGTTKETQYF,TGTGCCAGCAGCACCGCCGGGACTACTAAAGAGACCCAGTACTTC
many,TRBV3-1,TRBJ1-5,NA,CASSQDRGQPQHF,TGTGCCAGCAGCCAAGATCGAGGGCAGCCCCAGCATTTT
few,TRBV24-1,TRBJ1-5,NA,CATSGRVSNQPQHF,TGTGCCACCAGTGGTCGAGTTAGCAATCAGCCCCAGCATTTT
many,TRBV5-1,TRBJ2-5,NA,CASSPTAGYIMDQYF,TGCGCCAGCAGCCCGACAGCTGGGTATATTATGGACCAGTACTTC
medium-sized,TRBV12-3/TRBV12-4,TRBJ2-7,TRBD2,CASRFLAGGCEQYF,TGTGCCAGCAGATTCCTAGCGGGAGGTTGCGAGCAGTACTTC
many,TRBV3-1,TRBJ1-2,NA,CASSQDARGYGYTF,TGTGCCAGCAGCCAAGACGCCAGGGGTTATGGCTACACCTTC
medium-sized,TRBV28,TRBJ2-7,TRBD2,CASSLLTSGSYEQYF,TGTGCCAGCAGTTTATTGACTAGCGGGAGCTACGAGCAGTACTTC
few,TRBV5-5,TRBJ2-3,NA,CASSTLDADTQYF,TGTGCCAGCAGCACTTTGGACGCAGATACGCAGTATTTT
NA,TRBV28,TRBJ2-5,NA,CASSPFLRGTQYF,TGTGCCAGCAGTCCTTTTTTGCGGGGGACCCAGTACTTC
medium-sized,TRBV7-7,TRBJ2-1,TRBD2,CASSLGLAGFNEQFF,TGTGCTAGCAGCTTAGGACTAGCGGGCTTCAATGAGCAGTTCTTC
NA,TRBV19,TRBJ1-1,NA,CASSHGRPNTEAFF,TGTGCCAGTAGCCACGGACGGCCGAACACTGAAGCTTTCTTT
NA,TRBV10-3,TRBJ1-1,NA,CAISKPTGGYGTEAFF,TGTGCCATCAGTAAACCGACAGGCGGGTATGGGACTGAAGCTTTCTTT
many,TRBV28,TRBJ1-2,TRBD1,CASSLTGQGYTF,TGTGCCAGCAGTTTGACAGGGCAAGGCTACACCTTC
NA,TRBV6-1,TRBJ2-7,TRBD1,CASTQQGREQYF,TGTGCCAGCACCCAACAGGGGCGCGAGCAGTACTTC
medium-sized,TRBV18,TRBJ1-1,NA,CASSPYSETEAFF,TGTGCCAGCTCACCATATTCGGAAACTGAAGCTTTCTTT
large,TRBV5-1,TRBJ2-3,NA,CASSLGMGGQDTQYF,TGCGCCAGCAGCCTGGGTATGGGGGGTCAGGATACGCAGTATTTT
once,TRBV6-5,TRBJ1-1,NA,CASSLQRNTEALF,TGTGCCAGCAGTTTACAGAGGAACACTGAAGCCCTCTTT
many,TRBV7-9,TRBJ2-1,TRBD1,CASSLVKRDRNYNEQFF,TGTGCCAGCAGCTTAGTCAAACGGGACAGGAATTACAATGAGCAGTTCTTC
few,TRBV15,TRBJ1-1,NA,CATSRGSRNWAFF,TGTGCCACCAGCAGAGGAAGTCGGAACTGGGCTTTCTTT
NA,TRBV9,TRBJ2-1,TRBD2,CASSVTSGRSGNEQFF,TGTGCCAGCAGCGTAACTAGCGGGAGATCAGGGAATGAGCAGTTCTTC